Listed here are 16 T cell receptor beta chains from one sample, sequenced in a study of blood T cell repertoires in COVID-19. Produced via immunoSEQ multiplex PCR; TCRdb's table is partial and in-frame only. The sample holds over 85,000 clones, around nine tenths seen once. The material sequenced was peripheral blood. All receptors derive from a woman between 65 and 79 years old with acute or convalescent COVID-19.

This chain links TRBV18 with TRBJ2-5, with D uncertain. The germline CDR1 and CDR2 sequences are KGHSH and LQKENI. There are 15 residues in the CDR3. Trimming removed 0 bases at V and 1 base at J, with 9 bases between. In nucleotides, the CDR3 is TGTGCCAGCTCACCACCGGGCCTCAGCCAAGAGACCCAGTACTTC. Encoded protein: CASSPPGLSQETQYF.

The chain links TRBV5-6 to TRBJ1-1; 9 bases are shared with TRBD1. This CDR3 has 14 amino acids. J lost 5 bases, V lost 0 bases, and 2 bases had no gene match. CDR1 is SGHDT, CDR2 YYEEEE, per germline. The CDR3 sequence is CASSLGTGVTEAFF. The CDR3 DNA reads as TGTGCCAGCAGCTTGGGGACAGGGGTAACTGAAGCTTTCTTT.

The chain carries TRBV6-5 and TRBJ2-6, with D perhaps matching TRBD1 (6 bases). V shed 4 bases and J shed 2 bases, with 9 bases lying between them. Germline V CDR1 and CDR2: MNHEY, SVGAGI. The CDR3 is 15 residues long. CDR3 sequence: CASSWAGAGANVLTF. CDR3 DNA sequence: TGTGCCAGCAGTTGGGCAGGGGCTGGGGCCAACGTCCTGACTTTC.

This clone has only a few counts. The rearrangement links TRBV4-2 to TRBJ1-5; 7 nucleotides agree with TRBD1. Germline V gene sequence: CDR1 LGHNA, CDR2 YNFKEQ. This CDR3 has 14 residues. V gave up 2 bases and J gave up 5 bases; unmatched junction bases: 3. The CDR3 sequence: CASSQTGDDQPQHF. The DNA for the CDR3 is TGTGCCAGCAGCCAAACAGGGGACGATCAGCCCCAGCATTTT.

The rearrangement links TRBV4-2 to TRBJ2-5; 8 nucleotides match TRBD2. The V gene end was trimmed by 1 base and the J gene end by 0 bases; junction bases not matched to a gene: 1. The CDR3 totals 15 residues. Germline CDR1 LGHNA, CDR2 YNFKEQ. The CDR3 spells CASSQAGGHQETQYF. The CDR3 DNA sequence: TGTGCCAGCAGCCAAGCGGGGGGGCACCAAGAGACCCAGTACTTC.

This rearrangement joins TRBV7-9 to TRBJ1-3; the D is unclear. Per germline, CDR1 SEHNR and CDR2 FQNEAQ (reference sequence). Trimming pared 2 bases from V and 2 bases from J, leaving 7 bases between. This CDR3 is built from 14 residues. The CDR3 coding sequence is TGTGCCAGCAGCTTAAGCCAGGCTGGAAACACCATATATTTT. The encoded protein is CASSLSQAGNTIYF.

This chain links TRBV2 with TRBJ1-6, with 7 bases identical to TRBD1. The germline V gene has CDR1 SNHLY and CDR2 FYNNEI. With 8 bases clipped from V and 5 bases from J, the junction kept 9 bases outside the gene matches. The length of the CDR3 is 15 residues. In DNA, the CDR3 is TGTGCCAGCCGTAGACAGGGAGTCAATAATTCACCCCTCCACTTT. Translating it yields CASRRQGVNNSPLHF.

The V gene is TRBV19, the J gene TRBJ2-1; TRBD2 might be the D (5 bases). The CDR3 totals 14 residues. Trimming removed 9 bases at V and 4 bases at J, with 16 bases between. In germline, CDR1 is LNHDA, CDR2 SQIVND (reference sequence). Here the CDR3 reads CASRGPESYNEQFF. As DNA, the CDR3 is TGTGCCAGCCGCGGGCCAGAAAGTTACAATGAGCAGTTCTTC. Supplemented by reference TRBV19 and TRBJ2-1, the full variable domain reads DGGITQSPKYLFRKEGQNVTLSCEQNLNHDAMYWYRQDPGQGLRLIYYSQIVNDFQKGDIAEGYSVSREKKESFPLTVTSAQKNPTAFYLCASRGPESYNEQFFGPGTRLTVL.

The chain has TRBV4-1 and TRBJ1-2, with D maybe TRBD1 (6 bases). V was trimmed by 3 bases and J by 8 bases, leaving 13 bases between them. Per germline, CDR1 MGHRA and CDR2 YSYEKL. The CDR3 totals 13 residues. CDR3: CASSHQGFYGYTF. The DNA for the CDR3 is TGCGCCAGCAGCCATCAGGGGTTCTACGGCTACACCTTC.

This chain links TRBV4-1 with TRBJ2-1; perhaps TRBD1 as D (5 bases). V gave up 2 bases and J gave up 6 bases, with 8 bases separating them. Germline values: CDR1 MGHRA, CDR2 YSYEKL. The CDR3 is 13 residues long. In DNA form, the CDR3 reads TGCGCCAGCAGCCAAATGGACATCAATGAGCAGTTCTTC. Its translation is CASSQMDINEQFF.

The chain couples TRBV3-1 (or the pseudogene TRBV3-2) to TRBJ2-5, with 16 nucleotides matching TRBD2. CDR1 LGHDT and CDR2 YNNKEL come from the germline V gene (reference sequence). Trimming cost V 7 bases and J 4 bases; bases outside gene matches: 9. CDR3 length: 17 residues. The CDR3 spells CASKGTSGRAGRETQYF. The CDR3, as DNA: TGTGCCAGCAAGGGGACTAGCGGGAGGGCCGGTAGAGAGACCCAGTACTTC.

CDR3 coding DNA: TGTGCCAGCAAAGAACGGACAGGGGGCGAAAAACTGTTTTTT. This gives the protein CASKERTGGEKLFF. The chain joins TRBV6-5 to TRBJ1-4; 11 bases line up with TRBD1. The germline V gene has CDR1 MNHEY and CDR2 SVGAGI. The CDR3 totals 14 residues. V lost 7 bases and J lost 8; bases outside the gene matches: 6.

The chain uses TRBV7-3 and TRBJ2-1; D call uncertain. The CDR3 is made up of 16 amino acids. Trimming cost V 7 bases and J 6 bases, with 22 bases left between them. Germline V gene sequence: CDR1 SGHTA, CDR2 FQGTGA. The CDR3 nucleotides are TGTGCCAGCACCCCGGCACAGCTGGTCGGTAGCAATGAGCAGTTCTTC. Its translation is CASTPAQLVGSNEQFF.

This chain links TRBV14 with TRBJ2-6; 7 positions agree with TRBD1. Germline V lookup: CDR1 SGHDN, CDR2 FVKESK. V lost 10 bases to trimming and J lost 0 bases; unmatched junction nucleotides: 15. The CDR3 has 18 amino acids. The CDR3 DNA sequence: TGTGCCAATCAATCTTCAGGGGGAAGTGGCTCTGGGGCCAACGTCCTGACTTTC. It encodes CANQSSGGSGSGANVLTF.

The chain carries TRBV27 and TRBJ1-4; D gene uncertain. Germline-derived CDR1 and CDR2 are MNHEY and SMNVEV (reference sequence). CDR3 length: 15 amino acids. V dropped 0 bases and J dropped 7 bases, with 12 bases sitting between them. The CDR3: CASSLSSVYSEKLFF. The CDR3 nucleotides are TGTGCCAGCAGTTTATCGTCAGTGTATTCTGAAAAACTGTTTTTT.

This clone occurred a few times. The chain is built from TRBV6-6 and TRBJ1-6; perhaps TRBD1 as D (5 bases). The V gene lost 8 bases and the J gene lost 8 bases, with 16 bases spanning the gap. Germline V gene lookup returns CDR1 MNHNY and CDR2 SVGAGI (reference sequence). The CDR3 loop spans 14 amino acids. The CDR3 DNA is TGTGCCAGCCGGGGGGGTAACCCTCATTCACCCCTCCACTTT. Translated: CASRGGNPHSPLHF.